There are many counts of the clone carrying this TCR beta chain. This entry comes from a study of neurological immune-mediated disorders. TCRdb re-derived calls from the 5' RACE reads in MiXCR, one entry per CDR3 protein. The sample has approximately 87,000 distinct CDR3 sequences, 11% to 15% seen once. This TCR was sampled from a woman aged 45-65 years in good health. Sample: PBMCs.

This chain's CDR3 is CSVGAHGYEQYF. DNA of the CDR3: TGCAGCGTTGGGGCCCACGGGTACGAGCAGTACTTC. The rearrangement joins TRBV29-1 to TRBJ2-7; the D is unclear. Trimming took 4 bases from V and 4 from J, leaving 11 bases between them. Germline CDR1 and CDR2: SQVTM and ANQGSEA. The CDR3 runs 12 residues.